This TCR beta chain was found in a study of T cells in Graves' hyperthyroidism and ophthalmopathy. Study-wide context: It was at initial diagnosis, before any treatment, that peripheral blood was collected.

Study-wide results and caveats: Ophthalmopathy and stable hyperthyroidism were separated by a 13 V-J model. In validation, the model predicted ophthalmopathy. These predictions came a median about 6.2 months before onset.

Those with hyperthyroidism were 18 to 65 years old, newly diagnosed, and ill for under 2 months. RNA transcripts provided the source from which TCR beta CDR3 regions were amplified. RT-PCR in the first round (using the HTBI primer set) targeted the TCR CDR3. TCRdb re-analysed the multiplex PCR reads in MiXCR, keeping a single row per CDR3 protein. This sample has hundreds of thousands of distinct CDR3 sequences; about 38% occur once, and the top ten carry 7.5% to 9.5%. V shed 0 bases and J 2 bases; nucleotides not matched to a gene: 1. The CDR3 contains 14 residues. Germline CDR1 is MGHDK and CDR2 is SYGVNS. With regard to this clonotype: Its target is unknown.

Input material: blood. This receptor was taken from a man between 18 and 29 years old with Graves' hyperthyroidism. This chain joins TRBV25-1 and TRBJ2-7; 7 bases map to TRBD2. CDR3 in DNA: TGTGCCAGCAGTGAATATGGGGGGGCCTACGAGCAGTACTTC. It yields the protein CASSEYGGAYEQYF.